This note documents a single T cell receptor (beta chain) sequence. The entry originates in a study of blood T cell repertoires in COVID-19. About the research overall: Samples came from the United States, Italy and Spain, spanning acute and convalescent COVID-19.

The age range of participants was about 18 to 100 years, with residence in about 25 US areas. Participants had their cohort set by participant-reported clinical history. Per the germline V gene, CDR1 is SGDLS and CDR2 is YYNGEE. The CDR3 is 15 amino acids. Losses at the gene ends were 3 bases for V and 2 bases for J; bases not matched to a gene: 4. In the authors' methods: Estimation of nucleated cell counts relied on the amplification of reference gene primers. TCRdb keeps only in-frame clones here, not all; method: immunoSEQ multiplex PCR. V and J calls and clone size are given by that table; D and trimming were obtained from the DNA. Of about 260,000 clones listed, over 80% were seen once; the top ten hold approximately 4%.

This clonotype originated in a young woman with acute COVID-19. This chain connects TRBV9 to TRBJ1-4; 7 bases are shared with TRBD1. Sample: PBMCs or T cells enriched from blood (not recorded which). CDR3 sequence: CASSAATGTNEKLFF. The CDR3 DNA reads TGTGCCAGCAGCGCCGCGACAGGGACTAATGAAAAACTGTTTTTT.